The 4 T cell receptor beta chains listed next were all sequenced from one sample in a study of blood T cell repertoires in COVID-19. The data were produced by immunoSEQ multiplex PCR, yet TCRdb's version contains in-frame clones alone and is incomplete. The table lists 85,000 to 120,000 clones, 75% to 90% of them singletons. The material sequenced was peripheral blood. These TCRs come from a woman between 45 and 60 years old with COVID-19, enrolled during active disease.

The rearrangement links TRBV5-4 to TRBJ2-7, with 9 bases matching TRBD1. Germline trimming cut 4 bases from V and 4 bases from J; bases unmatched to any gene: 6. The CDR3 is made up of 14 amino acids. CDR1 and CDR2 from the germline V gene are SGHNT and YYREEE (reference sequence). The CDR3 DNA reads as TGTGCCAGCAGCAACGGACAGGGGACGTACGAGCAGTACTTC. Its protein product is CASSNGQGTYEQYF.

The chain employs TRBV6-5 and TRBJ1-3; 8 nucleotides agree with TRBD1. Germline V gene lookup returns CDR1 MNHEY and CDR2 SVGAGI. The CDR3 has 14 residues. The junction had 3 bases not matched to a gene; V was cut back by 5 bases and J by 3 bases. The CDR3 sequence is CASSPDRDGNTIYF. DNA for the CDR3: TGTGCCAGCAGTCCGGACAGGGATGGAAACACCATATATTTT.

The chain carries TRBV19 and TRBJ1-3; D call uncertain. Germline CDR1 is LNHDA and CDR2 is SQIVND (reference sequence). The CDR3 has 16 amino acids. Deletions cut 3 bases from V and 0 bases from J, with 12 bases between. The CDR3 region has the DNA TGTGCCAGTAGTATTTTTGGAGGATACTCTGGAAACACCATATATTTT. Its protein product is CASSIFGGYSGNTIYF.

The chain carries TRBV27 and TRBJ2-1, with TRBD1 matching 9 bases. CDR3 length: 18 amino acids. CDR1 and CDR2 (germline): MNHEY, SMNVEV (reference sequence). Trimming removed 5 bases from V and 3 bases from J; junction bases left unmatched: 14. The CDR3 loop is CASSLKKLTGGIYNEQFF. The CDR3 bases are TGTGCCAGCAGTCTCAAAAAACTGACAGGGGGTATCTACAATGAGCAGTTCTTC.